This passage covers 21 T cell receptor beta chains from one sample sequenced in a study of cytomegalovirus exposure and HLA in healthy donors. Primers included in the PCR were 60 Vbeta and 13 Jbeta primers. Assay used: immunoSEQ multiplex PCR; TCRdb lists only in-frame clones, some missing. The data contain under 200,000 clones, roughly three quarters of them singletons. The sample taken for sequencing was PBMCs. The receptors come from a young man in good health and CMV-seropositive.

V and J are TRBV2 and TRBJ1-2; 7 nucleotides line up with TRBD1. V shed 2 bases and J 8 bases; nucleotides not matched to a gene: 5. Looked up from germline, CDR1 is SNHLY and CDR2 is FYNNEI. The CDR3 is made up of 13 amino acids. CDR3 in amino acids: CASSERSGGGYTF. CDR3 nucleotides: TGTGCCAGCAGTGAAAGGTCAGGGGGAGGCTACACCTTC.

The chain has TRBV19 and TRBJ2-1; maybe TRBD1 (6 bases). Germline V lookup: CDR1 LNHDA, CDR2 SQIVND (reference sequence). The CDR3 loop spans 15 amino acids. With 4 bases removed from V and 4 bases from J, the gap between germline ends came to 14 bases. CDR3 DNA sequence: TGTGCCAGTAGTAGGGGGCTAGGGGAATACAATGAGCAGTTCTTC. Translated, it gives CASSRGLGEYNEQFF.

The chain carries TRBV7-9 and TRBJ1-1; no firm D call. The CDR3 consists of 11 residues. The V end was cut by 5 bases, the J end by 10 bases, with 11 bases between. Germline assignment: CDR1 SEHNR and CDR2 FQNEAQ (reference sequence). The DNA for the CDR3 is TGTGCCAGCAGCCCCGGGGTTGGAGCTTTCTTT. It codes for CASSPGVGAFF. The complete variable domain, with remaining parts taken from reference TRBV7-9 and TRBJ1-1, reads DTGVSQNPRHKITKRGQNVTFRCDPISEHNRLYWYRQTLGQGPEFLTYFQNEAQLEKSRLLSDRFSAERPKGSFSTLEIQRTEQGDSAMYLCASSPGVGAFFGQGTRLTVV.

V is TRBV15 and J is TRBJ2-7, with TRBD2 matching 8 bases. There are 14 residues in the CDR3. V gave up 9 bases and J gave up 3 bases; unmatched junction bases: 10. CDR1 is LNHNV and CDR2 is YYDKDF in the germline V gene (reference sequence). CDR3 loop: CATKAGGGIYEQYF. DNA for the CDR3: TGTGCCACTAAGGCCGGGGGGGGGATCTACGAGCAGTACTTC.

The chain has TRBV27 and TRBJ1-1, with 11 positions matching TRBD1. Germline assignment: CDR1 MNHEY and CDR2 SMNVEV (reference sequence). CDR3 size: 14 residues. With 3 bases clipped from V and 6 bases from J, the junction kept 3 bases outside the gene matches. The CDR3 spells CASSFRDRGAEAFF. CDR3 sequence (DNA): TGTGCCAGCAGTTTCCGGGACAGGGGGGCTGAAGCTTTCTTT.

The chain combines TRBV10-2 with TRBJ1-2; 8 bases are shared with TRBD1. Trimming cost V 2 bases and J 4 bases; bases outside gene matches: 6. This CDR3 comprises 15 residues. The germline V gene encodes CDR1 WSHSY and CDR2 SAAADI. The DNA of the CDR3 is TGCGCCAGCAGTGAGACCAGGGGGCAGAGCTATGGCTACACCTTC. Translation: CASSETRGQSYGYTF.

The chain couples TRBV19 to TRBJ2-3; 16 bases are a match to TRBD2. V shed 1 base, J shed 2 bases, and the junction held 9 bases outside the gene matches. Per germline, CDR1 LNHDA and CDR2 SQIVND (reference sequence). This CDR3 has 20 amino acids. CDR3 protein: CASSIVAGLAGGPITDTQYF. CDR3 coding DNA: TGTGCCAGTAGTATAGTAGCGGGACTAGCGGGAGGGCCGATCACAGATACGCAGTATTTT.

CDR3 coding DNA: TGTGCCAGCAGGATGAGACTAGCGGGAGGATTTGAGCAGTTCTTC. Translated, it gives CASRMRLAGGFEQFF. This chain links TRBV2 with TRBJ2-1; 13 nucleotides agree with TRBD2. V lost 6 bases, J lost 9 bases, and 8 bases stayed unmatched. Germline V lookup: CDR1 SNHLY, CDR2 FYNNEI. The CDR3 consists of 15 residues.

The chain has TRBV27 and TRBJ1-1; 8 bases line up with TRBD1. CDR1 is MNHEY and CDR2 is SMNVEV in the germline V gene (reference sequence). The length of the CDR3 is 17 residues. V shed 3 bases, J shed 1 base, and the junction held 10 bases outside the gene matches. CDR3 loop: CASSLNSRDRWNTEAFF. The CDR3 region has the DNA TGTGCCAGCAGTTTGAACTCCCGGGACAGGTGGAACACTGAAGCTTTCTTT.

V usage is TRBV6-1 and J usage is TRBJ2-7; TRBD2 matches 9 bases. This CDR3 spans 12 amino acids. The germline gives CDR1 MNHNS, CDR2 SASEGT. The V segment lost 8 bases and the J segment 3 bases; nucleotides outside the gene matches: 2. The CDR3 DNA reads TGTGCCAGCGGGACTAGCTTCTACGAGCAGTACTTC. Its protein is CASGTSFYEQYF.

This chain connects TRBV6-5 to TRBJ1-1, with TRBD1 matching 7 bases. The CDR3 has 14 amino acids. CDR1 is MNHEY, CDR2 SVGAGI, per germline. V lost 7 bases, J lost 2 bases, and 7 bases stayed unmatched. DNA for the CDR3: TGTGCCAGCACACCGGGACAGCCTAACACTGAAGCTTTCTTT. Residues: CASTPGQPNTEAFF.

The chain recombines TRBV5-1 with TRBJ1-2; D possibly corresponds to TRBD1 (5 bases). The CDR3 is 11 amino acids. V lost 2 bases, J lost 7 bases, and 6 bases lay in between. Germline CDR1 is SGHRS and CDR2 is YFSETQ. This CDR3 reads CASSLTGGYTF. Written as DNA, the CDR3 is TGCGCCAGCAGCTTAACAGGTGGCTACACCTTC.

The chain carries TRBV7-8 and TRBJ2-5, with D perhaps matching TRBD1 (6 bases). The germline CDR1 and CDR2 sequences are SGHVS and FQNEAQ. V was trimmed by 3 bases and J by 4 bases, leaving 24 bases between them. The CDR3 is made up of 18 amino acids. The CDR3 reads CASSFRRVGGRGGETQYF. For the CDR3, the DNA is TGTGCCAGCAGCTTCCGACGTGTGGGTGGCAGGGGCGGAGAGACCCAGTACTTC.

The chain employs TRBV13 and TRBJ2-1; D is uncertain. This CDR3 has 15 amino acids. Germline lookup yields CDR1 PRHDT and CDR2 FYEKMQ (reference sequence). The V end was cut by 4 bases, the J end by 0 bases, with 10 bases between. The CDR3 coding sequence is TGTGCCAGCAGCTCCGCGCGTGGCTCCTACAATGAGCAGTTCTTC. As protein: CASSSARGSYNEQFF.

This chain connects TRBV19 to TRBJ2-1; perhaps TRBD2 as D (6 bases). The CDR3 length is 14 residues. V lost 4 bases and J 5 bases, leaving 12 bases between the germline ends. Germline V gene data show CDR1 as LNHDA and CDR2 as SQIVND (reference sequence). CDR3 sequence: CASSRWPGDNEQFF. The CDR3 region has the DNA TGTGCCAGTAGTAGATGGCCGGGGGACAATGAGCAGTTCTTC.

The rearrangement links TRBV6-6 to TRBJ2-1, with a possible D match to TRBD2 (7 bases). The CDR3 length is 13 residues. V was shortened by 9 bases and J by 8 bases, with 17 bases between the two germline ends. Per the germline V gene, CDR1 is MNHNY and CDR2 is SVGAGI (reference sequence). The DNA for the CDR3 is TGTGCCAGTCAGGGAGGGGGGATACATGAGCAGTTCTTC. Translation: CASQGGGIHEQFF.

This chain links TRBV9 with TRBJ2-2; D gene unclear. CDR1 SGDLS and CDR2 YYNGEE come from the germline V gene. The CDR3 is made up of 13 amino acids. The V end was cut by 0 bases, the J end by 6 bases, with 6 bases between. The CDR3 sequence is CASSVAFAGELFF. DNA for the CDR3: TGTGCCAGCAGCGTAGCTTTCGCCGGGGAGCTGTTTTTT.

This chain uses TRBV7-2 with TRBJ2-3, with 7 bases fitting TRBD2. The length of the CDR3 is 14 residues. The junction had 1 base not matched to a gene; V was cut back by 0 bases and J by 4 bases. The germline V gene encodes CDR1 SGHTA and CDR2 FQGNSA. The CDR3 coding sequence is TGTGCCAGCAGCTTAGCGGGAGGGGCAGATACGCAGTATTTT. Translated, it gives CASSLAGGADTQYF.

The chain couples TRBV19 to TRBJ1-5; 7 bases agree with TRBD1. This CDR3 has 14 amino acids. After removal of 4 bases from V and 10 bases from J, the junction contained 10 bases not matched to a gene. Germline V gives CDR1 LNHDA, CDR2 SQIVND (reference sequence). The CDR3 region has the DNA TGTGCCAGTAGTAGAGACAGGGCCCTAAATCCCCAGCATTTT. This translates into CASSRDRALNPQHF.

CDR3 DNA: TGTGCCAGTGGGGACCTCAGGACAGGAAAAAACATTCAGTACTTC. Its translation is CASGDLRTGKNIQYF. The chain couples TRBV19 to TRBJ2-4, with 7 nucleotides matching TRBD1. CDR1 LNHDA and CDR2 SQIVND come from the germline V gene (reference sequence). V was clipped by 8 bases and J by 4 bases; unmatched bases: 11. CDR3 length equals 15 residues.

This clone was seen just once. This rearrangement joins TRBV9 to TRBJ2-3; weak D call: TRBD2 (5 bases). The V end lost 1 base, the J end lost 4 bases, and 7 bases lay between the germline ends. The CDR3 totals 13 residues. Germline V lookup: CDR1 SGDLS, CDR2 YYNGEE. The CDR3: CASSVKRSDTQYF. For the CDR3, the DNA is TGTGCCAGCAGCGTAAAGCGGTCAGATACGCAGTATTTT.